Listed here is a single T cell receptor (beta chain). The germline CDR1 and CDR2 sequences are LNHDA and SQIVND (reference sequence). Trimming removed 4 bases from V and 5 bases from J; junction bases left unmatched: 8. This CDR3 is 14 amino acids long. The entry originates in a study of control samples from healthy donors and cancer patients. Data came from immunoSEQ multiplex PCR; TCRdb stores just in-frame clones and leaves some out. Of approximately 17,000 clones in the sample, about 89% were seen once. The V and J genes are TRBV19 and TRBJ2-7; 7 bases agree with TRBD1. Sequencing used PBMCs. This TCR was sampled from a man aged 55 to 70 with head and neck cancer. The CDR3 bases are TGTGCCAGTAGTACGACAGGGAACGGCGACGAGCAGTACTTC. Translated, it gives CASSTTGNGDEQYF.